The TCR beta chain under discussion was sequenced for a study of CD8 T cells in Susac syndrome (dated by TCRdb to about 2019). Background on the whole study: The study used repertoire sequencing to test whether antigen drove CD8+ T cell activation and differentiation in Susac syndrome.

Peripheral blood CD8+ and CD4+ T cells from healthy donors, Susac syndrome patients and multiple sclerosis patients were profiled using high-throughput TCR beta sequencing. The multiple sclerosis controls were treatment-naive patients who had stable or active relapsing-remitting disease and met the revised McDonald criteria. CD8+ TEMRA cells were enriched by FACS, while bulk CD8+ and CD4+ T cells were purified by magnetic negative isolation. Blood was collected in EDTA tubes and processed within 24 hours, with PBMCs isolated through density gradient centrifugation. PBMCs intended for TCR sequencing were cryopreserved in liquid nitrogen and thawed later in a water bath at 37 degrees C. A purity of at least 90% was achieved for sorted or isolated CD4+, CD8+ and CD8+ TEMRA cells. Overall study results and their limits: The number of individuals in the TCR sequencing and HLA analysis was recognized as being relatively small.

About this clonotype: Its antigen specificity is not known. No quality values exist for individual bases; no much larger clone is one base distant.

RNA was extracted using the RNeasy kit, and about 0.45 to 1 microgram was reverse transcribed with random hexamers. TCR beta CDR3 regions were amplified with the immunoSEQ multiplex PCR assay covering 54 Vbeta and 13 Jbeta segments. PCR amplification bias was corrected by using a synthetic template baseline for primer optimization and computational correction. For the original study's pipeline: Reads were annotated to V, D and J genes per IMGT and analyzed with immunoSEQ Analyzer, keeping only productive sequences. To calculate clonality, Shannon entropy was normalized by log2 of the number of productive unique sequences and then subtracted from one. For each patient and control, public and private clones were evaluated among the 100 most prevalent clones. Clones were defined as Susac-specific if absent from the healthy and MS cohorts, from around 1,000 published viral clones and from other ImmuneACCESS disease sequences. TCRdb reanalyzed the raw reads on its own, using fastp at Q25 for trimming and MiXCR for clone calling, and kept in-frame beta chains. Identical CDR3 protein sequences are pooled into one entry, listed with their most common genes and DNA. TCRdb, not the original authors, processed these V and J calls. The sample has about 210,000 distinct CDR3 sequences on record, 95% of them singletons. The ten most abundant clones make up 0.08% to 0.095% of the sample.

From the cysteine through the phenylalanine, the CDR3 covers 13 amino acids. The sequence is cut down to CDR3 DNA, 39 bases in frame from base 1. CDR1 and CDR2, per the germline V gene (reference sequence), are LGHDT and YNNKEL. Trimming at the junction amounts to 0 bases on V and 10 bases on J, and the germline ends lie 7 bases apart. Input material: CD4+ T cells from PBMCs. This receptor was identified in a human donor with multiple sclerosis. The sequence links TRBV3-1 to TRBJ1-6; no D gene call is confident. This receptor has the CDR3 CASSQEVYSPLHF. The base sequence is TGTGCCAGCAGCCAAGAGGTCTACTCACCCCTCCACTTT.